These T cell receptor beta chains were read from a single sample in a study of blood T cell repertoires in COVID-19. Using immunoSEQ multiplex PCR, the repertoire was profiled, and TCRdb retains in-frame clones only, with some absent. The sample has 110,000 to 150,000 clones, about 89% seen once. Input material: PBMCs or T cells enriched from blood (not recorded which). These receptors were taken from a man aged 55 to 70 who had recovered from COVID-19. The CDR3 runs from the conserved cysteine through the conserved F or W. Each record gives: clone size, J gene, D gene, V gene, CDR3 DNA, CDR3 protein. A D gene is named only where the DNA matches it firmly. Where a row states a size, it is once, few, many or the class of an expanded clone; other rows omit it.

>.|TRBJ2-7|.|TRBV29-1
TGCAGCGTTGCCCAGTCCTACGAGCAGTACTTC
CSVAQSYEQYF
>.|TRBJ2-7|TRBD2|TRBV3-1/TRBV3-2
TGTGCCAGCAGCCAAGGGACTAGCATCTACGAGCAGTACTTC
CASSQGTSIYEQYF
>.|TRBJ2-3|TRBD1|TRBV6-4
TGTGCCAGCAGTGACGGGACAGGCACAGATACGCAGTATTTT
CASSDGTGTDTQYF
>.|TRBJ2-7|TRBD1|TRBV4-1
TGCGCCAGCAGCCCGAGGACAGGGGTGGAGTACGAGCAGTACTTC
CASSPRTGVEYEQYF
>few|TRBJ1-2|TRBD1|TRBV5-4
TGTGCCAGCAGCTTGGGACAGGGTGACTATGGCTACACCTTC
CASSLGQGDYGYTF
>.|TRBJ1-1|.|TRBV5-1
TGCGCCAGCAGCTCCGTAGTCGCCGTGGGGGGATCGCGTGCTTTCTTT
CASSSVVAVGGSRAFF
>few|TRBJ2-7|.|TRBV29-1
TGCAGCGTTGGGACGCCGGGAAGCTCCTACGAGCAGTACTTC
CSVGTPGSSYEQYF
>.|TRBJ1-2|.|TRBV12-3/TRBV12-4
TGTGCCAGCAGCTCGGCAGGGGCTGGCTACACCTTC
CASSSAGAGYTF
>.|TRBJ1-1|TRBD1|TRBV5-1
TGCGCCAGAAAGGGGACAGGGACGAACACTGAAGCTTTCTTT
CARKGTGTNTEAFF
>.|TRBJ1-2|.|TRBV2
TGTGCCAGCAGTGCGCGGACAGTCAACTATGGCTACACCTTC
CASSARTVNYGYTF
>.|TRBJ1-1|.|TRBV3-1/TRBV3-2
TGTGCCAGCAGCCAGAAACATTACACTGAAGCTTTCTTT
CASSQKHYTEAFF
>.|TRBJ2-7|.|TRBV29-1
TGCAGCGTTGCGGGAAGGGACTGGGGGTACTACGAGCAGTACTTC
CSVAGRDWGYYEQYF
>.|TRBJ1-5|.|TRBV6-1
TGTGCCAGCAGTGAAGCCAGGGGTATGGGTCAGCCCCAGCATTTT
CASSEARGMGQPQHF
>.|TRBJ2-7|.|TRBV6-5
TGTGCCAGCAGTTGGAACAGGGTTTCCTACGAGCAGTACTTC
CASSWNRVSYEQYF
>.|TRBJ1-4|.|TRBV5-6
TGTGCCAGCAGCTTCCGGGTTAATGAAAAACTGTTTTTT
CASSFRVNEKLFF
>.|TRBJ2-5|TRBD1|TRBV10-1
TGCGCCAGCAGTGTGGACAGGGTGGATGGGACCCAGTACTTC
CASSVDRVDGTQYF
>.|TRBJ2-2|.|TRBV11-3
TGTGCCAGCAGCTTAGATCAAAAGGAGCTGTTTTTT
CASSLDQKELFF
>once|TRBJ1-1|.|TRBV6-5
TGTGCCAGCAGGCACGGGGGGCGCGGGACTGAAGCTTTCTTT
CASRHGGRGTEAFF
>few|TRBJ2-3|.|TRBV5-6
TGTGCCAGCAGGATCTACCCGGGAGAACGAGGAGATACGCAGTATTTT
CASRIYPGERGDTQYF
>.|TRBJ2-7|TRBD2|TRBV4-1
TGCGCCAGCAGCCCCCTAGGACTAGGATCCTACGAGCAGTACTTC
CASSPLGLGSYEQYF
>.|TRBJ2-7|TRBD2|TRBV6-5
TGTGCCAGCAGTTACTCGACCCTAGCGGGAGCCTACGAGCAGTACTTC
CASSYSTLAGAYEQYF
>.|TRBJ1-2|.|TRBV18
TGTGCCAGCTCACCGGGAGGGGATTCTAACTATGGCTACACCTTC
CASSPGGDSNYGYTF
>.|TRBJ1-4|.|TRBV6-1
TGTGCCAGCAGTGAAGCAGACATGAGAAATGAAAAACTGTTTTTT
CASSEADMRNEKLFF
>.|TRBJ1-3|.|TRBV30
TGTGCCTGGTCACAACAGTTCTCTGGAAACACCATATATTTT
CAWSQQFSGNTIYF
>.|TRBJ2-5|.|TRBV12-5
TGTGCTAGTGGTTTGTCCGGACTCTATGGGGAGACCCAGTACTTC
CASGLSGLYGETQYF
>.|TRBJ1-3|.|TRBV18
TGTGCCAGCTCACAGACTACAGGGTTGGACGACTCTGGAAACACCATATATTTT
CASSQTTGLDDSGNTIYF
>.|TRBJ2-2|.|TRBV5-4
TGTGCCAGCAGCTTGGATGACCTAGCCGACACCGGGGAGCTGTTTTTT
CASSLDDLADTGELFF
>.|TRBJ2-5|.|TRBV5-6
TGTGCCAGCAACGGGGGAATAGAGACCCAGTACTTC
CASNGGIETQYF
>.|TRBJ2-2|.|TRBV7-9
TGTGCCAGCAGCTTAACAAGCGTTCGCACCGGGGAGCTGTTTTTT
CASSLTSVRTGELFF
>.|TRBJ2-3|.|TRBV7-6
TGTGCCAGCAGCCCCTGGAGTTCAGATACGCAGTATTTT
CASSPWSSDTQYF
>.|TRBJ1-2|.|TRBV9
TGTGCCAGCAGCCGGGACTTATATGGCTACACCTTC
CASSRDLYGYTF
>.|TRBJ2-5|.|TRBV6-5
TGTGCCAGCAGTCTGACGGGGGAAGAGACCCAGTACTTC
CASSLTGEETQYF
>once|TRBJ2-1|TRBD2|TRBV15
TGTGCCACCAGCAGAGATCCGGCTAGCGGGGGGAATGAGCAGTTCTTC
CATSRDPASGGNEQFF
>.|TRBJ2-7|TRBD1|TRBV5-6
TGTGCCAGCAGCTTGGGGGACAGGCCATACGAGCAGTACTTC
CASSLGDRPYEQYF
>.|TRBJ2-7|.|TRBV2
TGTGCCAGCAGGGATAATCTTCGGAGGCAGGAGCAGTACTTC
CASRDNLRRQEQYF
>.|TRBJ1-1|.|TRBV27
TGTGCCAGCAGTTTATTTAATGCAGGGCTTGAAGCTTTCTTT
CASSLFNAGLEAFF
>.|TRBJ1-2|TRBD1|TRBV5-1
TGCGCCAGCAGCCAGGGACAGGGTGAAGGCTACACCTTC
CASSQGQGEGYTF
>.|TRBJ2-7|TRBD2|TRBV7-9
TGTGCCAGCAGCCCCGGACTAGCGGGTCGTTACGAGCAGTACTTC
CASSPGLAGRYEQYF
>.|TRBJ2-5|.|TRBV6-5
TGTGCCAGCAGTATCCGCCGAGGGCAAGAGACCCAGTACTTC
CASSIRRGQETQYF
>few|TRBJ2-7|.|TRBV11-2
TGTGCCAGCAGCTTATTATCTTTACAAACCGAGCAGTACTTC
CASSLLSLQTEQYF
>once|TRBJ1-3|TRBD1|TRBV27
TGTGCCAGCAGTCCCGCGGGACAGCTCCTTAGGGGAAACACCATATATTTT
CASSPAGQLLRGNTIYF
>.|TRBJ1-4|.|TRBV5-5
TGTGCCAGCAGCAGACCAAGACAGACCTATGAAAAACTGTTTTTT
CASSRPRQTYEKLFF
>.|TRBJ2-7|TRBD2|TRBV5-4
TGTGCCAGCAGCCCCGCCGGGACTAGCGGGGTTTACGAGCAGTACTTC
CASSPAGTSGVYEQYF
>.|TRBJ1-1|TRBD1|TRBV3-1/TRBV3-2
TGTGCCAGCAGCAGGGACAGGGCCATGAACACTGAAGCTTTCTTT
CASSRDRAMNTEAFF
>few|TRBJ2-7|TRBD1|TRBV4-1
TGCGCCAGCAGCCCGGGACAGGGGGAATACGAGCAGTACTTC
CASSPGQGEYEQYF
>.|TRBJ1-3|.|TRBV6-2/TRBV6-3
TGTGCCAGCAGCTATCGTGGAAACACCATATATTTT
CASSYRGNTIYF
>few|TRBJ1-5|.|TRBV12-3/TRBV12-4
TGTGCCAGCAGTTTGGGGGGGTACCAGCATTTT
CASSLGGYQHF
>.|TRBJ2-5|.|TRBV6-5
TGTGCCAGCAGTTACTCAAGGGCAGGGAAGCGAGAGACCCAGTACTTC
CASSYSRAGKRETQYF
>.|TRBJ1-3|.|TRBV6-5
TGTGCCAGCAGTTCAGGGGTCGGAAACACCATATATTTT
CASSSGVGNTIYF
>.|TRBJ2-1|TRBD2|TRBV29-1
TGCAGCGTCGGGACTAGCGGGAGTAGTAATGAGCAGTTCTTC
CSVGTSGSSNEQFF
>.|TRBJ2-3|.|TRBV27
TGTGCCAGCAGTCCAGCGGTGTTTGCAGATACGCAGTATTTT
CASSPAVFADTQYF
>.|TRBJ2-1|TRBD2|TRBV19
TGTGCCAGTGGGACCGGGACTAGCTTTTACAATGAGCAGTTCTTC
CASGTGTSFYNEQFF
>.|TRBJ2-7|.|TRBV27
TGTGCCAGCAGTTTAGGCAGGAAATCCTACGAGCAGTACTTC
CASSLGRKSYEQYF